Below are 9 T cell receptor beta chains sequenced from a single sample in a study of blood T cell repertoires in COVID-19. Measured with immunoSEQ multiplex PCR; TCRdb has only the in-frame clones, and not every one. Seen here are approximately 150,000 clones, around 80% observed once, and the top ten hold roughly 20%. The sample was PBMCs or T cells enriched from blood (not recorded which). The source of these receptors is a woman in her 70s in a cohort exposed to, infected with or recovered from COVID-19 (not recorded which).

The chain recombines TRBV4-2 with TRBJ1-5, with TRBD1 identical over 9 bases. This CDR3 has 16 amino acids. The V gene's germline CDR1 is LGHNA and CDR2 YNFKEQ. Trimming cost V 4 bases and J 5 bases; bases outside gene matches: 9. The CDR3 bases are TGTGCCAGCAGCCCTGCTCGGGGACAGGGTTATCAGCCCCAGCATTTT. Translating it yields CASSPARGQGYQPQHF.

This clone has more than one count but fewer than ten. The rearrangement joins TRBV30 to TRBJ1-5; no clear D gene. The CDR3 spans 16 residues. V lost 2 bases and J 3 bases, leaving 17 bases between the germline ends. Looked up from germline, CDR1 is GTSNPN and CDR2 is SVGIG (reference sequence). The CDR3 spells CAWSPRGSLVNQPQHF. The CDR3 DNA reads TGTGCCTGGAGTCCCCGGGGTTCGCTAGTCAATCAGCCCCAGCATTTT.

The rearrangement uses TRBV7-9 and TRBJ1-4, with TRBD1 identical over 7 bases. The CDR3 is made up of 14 amino acids. Germline-derived CDR1 and CDR2 are SEHNR and FQNEAQ (reference sequence). V was pared by 1 base and J by 8 bases, with 4 bases of the junction left unmatched. In DNA, the CDR3 is TGTGCCAGCAGCTTAGGGGACAGAACCGAAAAACTGTTTTTT. Its translation: CASSLGDRTEKLFF.

The chain couples TRBV11-3 to TRBJ2-5; perhaps TRBD1 as D (7 bases). This CDR3 comprises 16 residues. The germline gives CDR1 SGHNT, CDR2 YENEEA. With 5 bases removed from V and 1 base from J, the gap between germline ends came to 17 bases. The CDR3 nucleotides are TGTGCCAGCAGCCCGCAGACAGGGAGGTCCCAAGAGACCCAGTACTTC. This codes for CASSPQTGRSQETQYF. Using reference TRBV11-3 and TRBJ2-5 for the parts outside the CDR3, the full variable domain is EAGVVQSPRYKIIEKKQPVAFWCNPISGHNTLYWYLQNLGQGPELLIRYENEEAVDDSQLPKDRFSAERLKGVDSTLKIQPAELGDSAVYLCASSPQTGRSQETQYFGPGTRLLVL.

V gene TRBV27 combines with J gene TRBJ1-1; D uncertain. The germline V gene encodes CDR1 MNHEY and CDR2 SMNVEV (reference sequence). The V end was cut by 2 bases, the J end by 4 bases, with 8 bases between. CDR3 size: 13 residues. As DNA, the CDR3 is TGTGCCAGCAGTTTAAAGAGGAGCACTGAAGCTTTCTTT. Translated: CASSLKRSTEAFF.

V and J are TRBV5-4 and TRBJ2-1; 7 bases fit TRBD2. The CDR3 consists of 16 residues. Germline trimming cut 1 base from V and 4 bases from J; bases unmatched to any gene: 8. Germline V lookup: CDR1 SGHNT, CDR2 YYREEE (reference sequence). CDR3 DNA: TGTGCCAGCAGCTTGTTCGCTACGGGAGGTTACAATGAGCAGTTCTTC. It encodes CASSLFATGGYNEQFF.

V gene TRBV27 combines with J gene TRBJ1-6; D gene ambiguous. CDR1 is MNHEY, CDR2 SMNVEV, per germline (reference sequence). CDR3 length equals 14 residues. Trimming removed 1 base at V and 6 bases at J, with 7 bases between. The CDR3 nucleotides read TGTGCCAGCAGTTTATTCACGGGTAATTCACCCCTCCACTTT. Protein sequence: CASSLFTGNSPLHF.

The CDR3 DNA is TGTGCCAGCAGTCCACAGGGAAGTCTCTACGAGCAGTACTTC. Its translation: CASSPQGSLYEQYF. The chain couples TRBV2 to TRBJ2-7; weak D call: TRBD1 (6 bases). V lost 5 bases, J lost 3 bases, and 14 bases lay in between. Germline-derived CDR1 and CDR2 are SNHLY and FYNNEI. This CDR3 spans 14 amino acids.

J is TRBJ2-1 and V is TRBV2; tentatively, D is TRBD2 (6 bases). V was clipped by 6 bases and J by 0 bases, with 12 bases between them. This CDR3 has 15 residues. Germline V CDR1 and CDR2: SNHLY, FYNNEI. In DNA, the CDR3 is TGTGCCAGCAGCCTTTCGACTAGCTCCTACAATGAGCAGTTCTTC. Protein sequence: CASSLSTSSYNEQFF.